The rows below give T cell receptor beta chains drawn from one sample of a study of blood T cell repertoires in COVID-19. Using immunoSEQ multiplex PCR, the repertoire was profiled, and TCRdb retains in-frame clones only, with some absent. This repertoire shows over 250,000 clones, 85% to 90% found once; its top ten account for under 2.5%. What was sequenced was PBMCs or T cells enriched from blood (not recorded which). These TCRs come from a woman aged 55-69 years who had recovered from COVID-19. CDR3s include the opening cysteine and the closing phenylalanine or tryptophan. Fields, in order: V gene, D gene, clone size, J gene, CDR3 protein, CDR3 DNA. D genes are given only for firm matches. Clone size is stated in some rows and not others, as once, few, many or a class when expanded.

>TRBV29-1|.|.|TRBJ1-3
CSVATDSGNTIYF
TGCAGCGTCGCCACAGACTCTGGAAACACCATATATTTT
>TRBV7-9|.|.|TRBJ2-7
CASSPTLYEQYF
TGTGCCAGCAGCCCTACCCTCTACGAGCAGTACTTC
>TRBV7-3|.|.|TRBJ1-2
CASSSGNGGYTF
TGTGCCAGCAGCTCGGGGAATGGTGGCTACACCTTC
>TRBV18|.|.|TRBJ1-2
CASSPPTLPTYTF
TGTGCCAGCTCACCACCGACTCTCCCTACCTACACCTTC
>TRBV5-1|.|.|TRBJ2-2
CATQDDGRNTGELFF
TGCGCCACGCAGGACGACGGGAGGAACACCGGGGAGCTGTTTTTT
>TRBV5-1|.|.|TRBJ2-3
CASSDWGRVDTDTQYF
TGCGCCAGCAGCGATTGGGGCCGGGTAGACACAGATACGCAGTATTTT
>TRBV3-1/TRBV3-2|.|.|TRBJ1-2
CASSQAENYGYTF
TGTGCCAGCAGCCAAGCTGAGAACTATGGCTACACCTTC
>TRBV11-2|.|.|TRBJ1-2
CASSFTGQNGYTF
TGTGCCAGCAGCTTTACAGGTCAAAATGGCTACACCTTC
>TRBV5-4|TRBD2|.|TRBJ2-3
CAIPGGLAGGRDTQYF
TGTGCCATCCCGGGGGGACTAGCGGGAGGGAGAGATACGCAGTATTTT
>TRBV27|TRBD1|.|TRBJ2-3
CASSLLPGRGRWADTQYF
TGTGCCAGCAGTTTATTACCGGGAAGGGGGCGCTGGGCAGATACGCAGTATTTT
>TRBV11-3|TRBD1|.|TRBJ1-1
CASSPDRGYTEAFF
TGTGCCAGCAGCCCGGACAGGGGGTACACTGAAGCTTTCTTT
>TRBV15|.|.|TRBJ2-4
CATSREGSGKNIQYF
TGTGCCACCAGCAGAGAAGGCTCGGGCAAAAACATTCAGTACTTC
>TRBV18|.|.|TRBJ1-2
CASSPEGLNYGYTF
TGTGCCAGCTCACCAGAGGGACTTAACTATGGCTACACCTTC
>TRBV11-3|.|.|TRBJ2-5
CASSLRAVIGETQYF
TGTGCCAGCAGCTTACGTGCGGTGATTGGAGAGACCCAGTACTTC
>TRBV6-5|TRBD2|.|TRBJ2-3
CASSSGLAGVDTQYF
TGTGCCAGCAGTTCCGGACTAGCGGGAGTGGATACGCAGTATTTT
>TRBV9|.|.|TRBJ1-4
CASSVDQNEKLFF
TGTGCCAGCAGCGTAGACCAGAATGAAAAACTGTTTTTT
>TRBV5-1|.|once|TRBJ1-6
CASRLQGMYNSPLHF
TGCGCCAGCAGGCTACAGGGAATGTATAATTCACCCCTCCACTTT
>TRBV7-2|.|.|TRBJ1-2
CASSLSGSLGYGYTF
TGTGCCAGCAGCTTATCTGGGAGCCTGGGCTATGGCTACACCTTC
>TRBV10-1|TRBD2|.|TRBJ2-1
CASSESGRAVNEQFF
TGCGCCAGCAGTGAAAGCGGGAGGGCCGTTAATGAGCAGTTCTTC
>TRBV5-4|.|.|TRBJ1-6
CASSHKSSYNSPLHF
TGTGCCAGCAGCCACAAAAGCTCCTATAATTCACCCCTCCACTTT